The 2 T cell receptor beta chains given below trace back to one sample, sequenced in a study of cytomegalovirus exposure and HLA in healthy donors. Primers for the PCR totalled 60 Vbeta and 13 Jbeta. Clones were read by immunoSEQ multiplex PCR, and TCRdb kept only the in-frame ones, dropping some. The sample holds 94,000 or so clones, about three quarters seen once. The sample taken for sequencing was PBMCs. These receptors all come from a man between 60 and 75 years old in good health and CMV-seronegative.

V gene TRBV25-1 combines with J gene TRBJ2-7, with 11 bases identical to TRBD2. Per germline, CDR1 MGHDK and CDR2 SYGVNS. This CDR3 has 14 amino acids. Unmatched junction bases numbered 4, after V lost 5 bases and J lost 4 bases. As DNA, the CDR3 is TGTGCCAGCAGTTCTACTAGCGGGAGTTACGAGCAGTACTTC. It specifies CASSSTSGSYEQYF.

CDR3 protein: CASSPVDRGREQYF. For the CDR3, the DNA is TGTGCCAGCTCACCGGTCGACAGGGGGCGTGAGCAGTACTTC. J is TRBJ2-7 and V is TRBV18, with 10 bases matching TRBD1. This CDR3 spans 14 amino acids. CDR1 KGHSH and CDR2 LQKENI come from the germline V gene. V was clipped by 3 bases and J by 7 bases; unmatched bases: 6.